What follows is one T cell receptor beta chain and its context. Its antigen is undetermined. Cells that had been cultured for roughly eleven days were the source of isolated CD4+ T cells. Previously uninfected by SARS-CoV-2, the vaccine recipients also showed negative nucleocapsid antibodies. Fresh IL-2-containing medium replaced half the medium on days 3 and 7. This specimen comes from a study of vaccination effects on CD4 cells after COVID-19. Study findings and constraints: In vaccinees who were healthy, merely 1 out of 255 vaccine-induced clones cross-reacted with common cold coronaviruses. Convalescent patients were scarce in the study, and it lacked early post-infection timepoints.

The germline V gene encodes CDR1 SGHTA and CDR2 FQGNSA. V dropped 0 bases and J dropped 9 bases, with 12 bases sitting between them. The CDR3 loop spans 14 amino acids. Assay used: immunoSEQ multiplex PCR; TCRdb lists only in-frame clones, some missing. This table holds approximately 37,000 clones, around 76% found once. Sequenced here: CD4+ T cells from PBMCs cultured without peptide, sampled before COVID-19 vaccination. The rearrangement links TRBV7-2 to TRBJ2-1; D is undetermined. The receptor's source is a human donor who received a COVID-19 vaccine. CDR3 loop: CASSLAYKNFEQFF. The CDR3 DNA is TGTGCCAGCAGCTTAGCGTATAAGAACTTTGAGCAGTTCTTC.